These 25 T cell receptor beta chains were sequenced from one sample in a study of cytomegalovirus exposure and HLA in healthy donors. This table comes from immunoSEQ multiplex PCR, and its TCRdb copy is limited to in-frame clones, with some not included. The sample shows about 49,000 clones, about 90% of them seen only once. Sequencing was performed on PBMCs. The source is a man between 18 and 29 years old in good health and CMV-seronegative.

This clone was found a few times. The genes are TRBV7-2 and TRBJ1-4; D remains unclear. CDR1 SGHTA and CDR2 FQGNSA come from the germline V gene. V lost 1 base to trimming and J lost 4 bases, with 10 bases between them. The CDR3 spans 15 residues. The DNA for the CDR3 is TGTGCCAGCAGCTTAGGCCGCGTCATTAATGAAAAACTGTTTTTT. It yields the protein CASSLGRVINEKLFF.

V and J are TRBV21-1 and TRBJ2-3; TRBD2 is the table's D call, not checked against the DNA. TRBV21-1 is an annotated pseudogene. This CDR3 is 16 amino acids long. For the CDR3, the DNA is TGTGCCAGCAGCAAAGCGGGTAGCGGGAGAGCAGATACGCAGTATTTT. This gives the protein CASSKAGSGRADTQYF.

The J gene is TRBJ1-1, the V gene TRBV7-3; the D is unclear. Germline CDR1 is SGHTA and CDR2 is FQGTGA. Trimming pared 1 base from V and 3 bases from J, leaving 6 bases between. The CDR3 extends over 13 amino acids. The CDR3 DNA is TGTGCCAGCAGCTTAAACGGGTACACTGAAGCTTTCTTT. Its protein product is CASSLNGYTEAFF.

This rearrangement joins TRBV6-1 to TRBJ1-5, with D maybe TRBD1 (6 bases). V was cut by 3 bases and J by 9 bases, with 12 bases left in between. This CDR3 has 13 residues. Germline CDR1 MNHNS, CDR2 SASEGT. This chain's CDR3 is CASSETGPGPQHF. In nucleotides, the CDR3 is TGTGCCAGCAGTGAGACAGGACCCGGGCCCCAGCATTTT.

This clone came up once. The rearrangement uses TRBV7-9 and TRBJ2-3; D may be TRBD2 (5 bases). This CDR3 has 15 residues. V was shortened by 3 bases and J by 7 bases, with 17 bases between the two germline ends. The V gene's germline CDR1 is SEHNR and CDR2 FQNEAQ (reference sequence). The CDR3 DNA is TGTGCCAGCAGCTTTCAGATCGAACTAGGAAATACGCAGTATTTT. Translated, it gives CASSFQIELGNTQYF.

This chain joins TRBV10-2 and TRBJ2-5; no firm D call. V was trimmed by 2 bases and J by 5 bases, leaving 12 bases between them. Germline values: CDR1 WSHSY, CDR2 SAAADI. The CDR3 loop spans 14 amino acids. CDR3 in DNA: TGCGCCAGCAGTGAGGTCGAATCCCAGGAGACCCAGTACTTC. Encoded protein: CASSEVESQETQYF.

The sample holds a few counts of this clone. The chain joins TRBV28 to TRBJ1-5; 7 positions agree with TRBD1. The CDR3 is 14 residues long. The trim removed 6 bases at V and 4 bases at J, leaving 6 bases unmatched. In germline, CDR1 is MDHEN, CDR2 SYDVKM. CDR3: CASRSPGQNQPQHF. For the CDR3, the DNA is TGTGCCAGCAGATCGCCGGGACAGAATCAGCCCCAGCATTTT. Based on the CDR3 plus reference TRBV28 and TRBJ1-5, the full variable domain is DVKVTQSSRYLVKRTGEKVFLECVQDMDHENMFWYRQDPGLGLRLIYFSYDVKMKEKGDIPEGYSVSREKKERFSLILESASTNQTSMYLCASRSPGQNQPQHFGDGTRLSIL.

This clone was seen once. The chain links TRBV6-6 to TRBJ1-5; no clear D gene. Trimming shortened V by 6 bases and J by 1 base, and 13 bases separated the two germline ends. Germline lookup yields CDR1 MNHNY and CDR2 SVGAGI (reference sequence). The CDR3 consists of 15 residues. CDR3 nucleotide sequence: TGTGCCAGCAGGGATCGGCGGGTAAGCAATCAGCCCCAGCATTTT. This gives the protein CASRDRRVSNQPQHF.

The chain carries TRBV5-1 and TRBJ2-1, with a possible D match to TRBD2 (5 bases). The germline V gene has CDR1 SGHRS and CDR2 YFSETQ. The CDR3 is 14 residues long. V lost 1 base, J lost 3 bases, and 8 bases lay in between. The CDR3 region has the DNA TGCGCCAGCAGCTTGCGAGGGAGCTACAATGAGCAGTTCTTC. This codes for CASSLRGSYNEQFF.

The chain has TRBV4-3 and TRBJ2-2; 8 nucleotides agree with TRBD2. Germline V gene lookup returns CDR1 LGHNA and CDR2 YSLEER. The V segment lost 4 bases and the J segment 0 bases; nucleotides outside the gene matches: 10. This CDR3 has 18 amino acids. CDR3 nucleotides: TGCGCCAGCAGCCTCCCTGGGGTAGCGGGGACGAACACCGGGGAGCTGTTTTTT. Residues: CASSLPGVAGTNTGELFF.

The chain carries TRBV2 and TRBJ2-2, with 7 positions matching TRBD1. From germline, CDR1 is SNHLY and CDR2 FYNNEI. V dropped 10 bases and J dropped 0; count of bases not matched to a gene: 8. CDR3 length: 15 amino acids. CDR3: CATRAGTANTGELFF. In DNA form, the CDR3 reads TGTGCCACCCGGGCCGGGACAGCGAACACCGGGGAGCTGTTTTTT.

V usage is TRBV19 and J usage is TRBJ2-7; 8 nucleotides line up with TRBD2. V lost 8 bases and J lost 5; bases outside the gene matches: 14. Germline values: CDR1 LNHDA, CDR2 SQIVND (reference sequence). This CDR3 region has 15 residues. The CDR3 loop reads CASGELAGGANEQYF. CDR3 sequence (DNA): TGTGCCAGTGGGGAGCTTGCGGGAGGTGCCAACGAGCAGTACTTC.

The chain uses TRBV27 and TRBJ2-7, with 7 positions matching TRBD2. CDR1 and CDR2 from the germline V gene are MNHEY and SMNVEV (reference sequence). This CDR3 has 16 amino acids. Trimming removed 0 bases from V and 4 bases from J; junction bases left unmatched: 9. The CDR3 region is CASSLSPGGVGYEQYF. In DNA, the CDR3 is TGTGCCAGCAGTTTATCGCCGGGGGGAGTGGGGTACGAGCAGTACTTC.

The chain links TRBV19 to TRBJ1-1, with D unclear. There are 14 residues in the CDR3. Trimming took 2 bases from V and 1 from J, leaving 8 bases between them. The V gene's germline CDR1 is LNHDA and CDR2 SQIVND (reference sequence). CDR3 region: CASSIRGQNTEAFF. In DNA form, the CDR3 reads TGTGCCAGTAGTATAAGAGGGCAGAACACTGAAGCTTTCTTT.

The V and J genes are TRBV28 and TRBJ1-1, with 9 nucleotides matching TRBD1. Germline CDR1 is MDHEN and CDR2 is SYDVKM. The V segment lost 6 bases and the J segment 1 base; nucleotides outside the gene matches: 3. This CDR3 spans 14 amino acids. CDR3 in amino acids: CASSTGGWNTEAFF. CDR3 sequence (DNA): TGTGCCAGCAGCACAGGGGGCTGGAACACTGAAGCTTTCTTT. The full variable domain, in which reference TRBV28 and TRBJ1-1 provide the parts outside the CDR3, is DVKVTQSSRYLVKRTGEKVFLECVQDMDHENMFWYRQDPGLGLRLIYFSYDVKMKEKGDIPEGYSVSREKKERFSLILESASTNQTSMYLCASSTGGWNTEAFFGQGTRLTVV.

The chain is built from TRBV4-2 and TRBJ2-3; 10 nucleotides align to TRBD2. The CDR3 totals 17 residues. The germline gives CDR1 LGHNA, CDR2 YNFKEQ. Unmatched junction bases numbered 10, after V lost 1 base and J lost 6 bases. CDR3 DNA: TGTGCCAGCAGCCAAGCCCGGGGAGCGGGAGGGGCGGATACGCAGTATTTT. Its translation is CASSQARGAGGADTQYF.

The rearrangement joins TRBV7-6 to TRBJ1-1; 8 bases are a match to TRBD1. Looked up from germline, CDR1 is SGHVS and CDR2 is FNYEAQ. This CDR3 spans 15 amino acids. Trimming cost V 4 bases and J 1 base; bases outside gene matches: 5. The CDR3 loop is CASSSQGARNTEAFF. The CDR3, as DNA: TGTGCCAGCAGCTCCCAGGGGGCCAGGAACACTGAAGCTTTCTTT.

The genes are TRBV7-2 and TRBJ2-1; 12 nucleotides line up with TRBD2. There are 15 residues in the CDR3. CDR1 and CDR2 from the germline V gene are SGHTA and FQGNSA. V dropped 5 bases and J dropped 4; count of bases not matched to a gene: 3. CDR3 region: CASSKTSGRYNEQFF. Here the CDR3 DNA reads TGTGCCAGCAGCAAAACTAGCGGGAGGTACAATGAGCAGTTCTTC.

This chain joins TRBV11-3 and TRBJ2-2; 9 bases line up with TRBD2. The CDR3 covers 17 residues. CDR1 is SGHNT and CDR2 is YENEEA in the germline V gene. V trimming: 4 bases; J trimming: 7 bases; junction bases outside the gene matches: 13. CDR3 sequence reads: CASSSPVGGRVIGELFF. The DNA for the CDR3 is TGTGCCAGCAGCTCCCCCGTGGGCGGGAGGGTAATCGGGGAGCTGTTTTTT.

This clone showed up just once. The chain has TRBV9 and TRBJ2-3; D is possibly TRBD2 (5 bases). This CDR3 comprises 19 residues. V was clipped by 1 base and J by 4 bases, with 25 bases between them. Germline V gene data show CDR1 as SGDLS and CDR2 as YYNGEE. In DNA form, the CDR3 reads TGTGCCAGCAGCGTACAGGAGCGTCGCGGGCCTCCCCCGGCAGATACGCAGTATTTT. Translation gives CASSVQERRGPPPADTQYF.

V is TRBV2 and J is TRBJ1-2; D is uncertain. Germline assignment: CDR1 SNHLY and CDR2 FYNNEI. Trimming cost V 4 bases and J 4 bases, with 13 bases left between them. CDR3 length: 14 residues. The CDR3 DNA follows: TGTGCCAGCAGTGTTTCAGAAACCGCCTATGGCTACACCTTC. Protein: CASSVSETAYGYTF. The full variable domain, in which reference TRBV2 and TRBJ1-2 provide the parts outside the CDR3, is EPEVTQTPSHQVTQMGQEVILRCVPISNHLYFYWYRQILGQKVEFLVSFYNNEISEKSEIFDDQFSVERPDGSNFTLKIRSTKLEDSAMYFCASSVSETAYGYTFGSGTRLTVV.

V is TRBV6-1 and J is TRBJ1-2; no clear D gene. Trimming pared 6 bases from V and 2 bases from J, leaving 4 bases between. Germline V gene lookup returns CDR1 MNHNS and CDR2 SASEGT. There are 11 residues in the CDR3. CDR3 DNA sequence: TGTGCCAGCAGGCGGAACTATGGCTACACCTTC. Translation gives CASRRNYGYTF.

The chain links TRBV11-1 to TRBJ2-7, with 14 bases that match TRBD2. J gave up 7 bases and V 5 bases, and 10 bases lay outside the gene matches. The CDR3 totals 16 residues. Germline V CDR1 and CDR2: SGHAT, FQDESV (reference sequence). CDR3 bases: TGTGCCAGCAGCATTCAGGGACTAGCGGGAGTGAATGAGCAGTACTTC. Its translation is CASSIQGLAGVNEQYF.

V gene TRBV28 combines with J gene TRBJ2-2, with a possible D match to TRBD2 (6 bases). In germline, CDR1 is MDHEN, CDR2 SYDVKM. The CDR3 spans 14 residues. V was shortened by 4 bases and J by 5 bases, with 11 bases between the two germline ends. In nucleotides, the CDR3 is TGTGCCAGCAGTTGGTTTGGGGGGACCGGGGAGCTGTTTTTT. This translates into CASSWFGGTGELFF. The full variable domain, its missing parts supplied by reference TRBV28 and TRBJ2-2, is DVKVTQSSRYLVKRTGEKVFLECVQDMDHENMFWYRQDPGLGLRLIYFSYDVKMKEKGDIPEGYSVSREKKERFSLILESASTNQTSMYLCASSWFGGTGELFFGEGSRLTVL.

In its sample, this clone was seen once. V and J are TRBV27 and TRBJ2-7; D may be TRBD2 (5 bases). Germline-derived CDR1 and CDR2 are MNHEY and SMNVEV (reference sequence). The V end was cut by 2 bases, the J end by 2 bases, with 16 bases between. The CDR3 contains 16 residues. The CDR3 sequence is CASSLGSASRTYEQYF. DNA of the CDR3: TGTGCCAGCAGTTTAGGGTCCGCTAGCAGGACCTACGAGCAGTACTTC.